There are a few counts of the clone carrying this T cell receptor beta chain. The antigen remains undetermined. The data originate from a study of early T cells in non-severe SARS-CoV-2 infection. Study-wide context: Bulk RNA taken from unsorted whole blood was sequenced, leaving chains unpaired. Findings of the study overall: Matching results from VDJdb favored anti-spike CD8 responses, leaving private and CD4 specificities undetected.

This CDR3 region has 16 residues. Trimming shortened V by 0 bases and J by 2 bases, and 8 bases separated the two germline ends. Per germline, CDR1 SGHAT and CDR2 FQNNGV. Attached unique molecular identifiers marked individual cDNA molecules. TCRdb fed the 5' RACE reads into MiXCR, producing one record per CDR3 protein. The table lists 20,000 to 25,000 distinct CDR3 sequences, approximately 5% of them singletons, with about 3.9% in the top ten. This chain joins TRBV11-2 and TRBJ1-6; D is uncertain. This receptor was taken from an adult who was a healthcare worker with PCR-confirmed SARS-CoV-2 infection or an uninfected control (not recorded which). The specimen was whole blood. The chain's CDR3 is CASSLEMGTYNSPLHF. For the CDR3, the DNA is TGTGCCAGCAGCTTAGAAATGGGGACCTATAATTCACCCCTCCACTTT.